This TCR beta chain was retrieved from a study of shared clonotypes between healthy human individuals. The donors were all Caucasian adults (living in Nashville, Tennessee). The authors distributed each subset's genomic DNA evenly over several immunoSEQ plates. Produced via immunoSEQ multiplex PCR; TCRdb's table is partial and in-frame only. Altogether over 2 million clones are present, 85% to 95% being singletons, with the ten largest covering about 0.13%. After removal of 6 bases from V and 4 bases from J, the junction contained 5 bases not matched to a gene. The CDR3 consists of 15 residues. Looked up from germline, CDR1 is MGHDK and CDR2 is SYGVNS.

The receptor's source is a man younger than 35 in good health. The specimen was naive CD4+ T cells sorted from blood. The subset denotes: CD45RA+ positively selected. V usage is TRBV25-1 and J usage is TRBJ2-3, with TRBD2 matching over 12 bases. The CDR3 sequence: CASSLLAGGADTQYF. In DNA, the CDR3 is TGTGCCAGCAGCCTACTAGCGGGAGGTGCAGATACGCAGTATTTT.